This T cell receptor (beta chain) is drawn from a study of identical twins (dated by TCRdb to 2016 to 2017). With respect to the entire study: The study deep-sequenced TCR alpha and beta repertoires from monozygotic twins, unrelated adults of various ages and cord blood to test whether fetal clonotypes persist. Replicate twin experiments were performed at different times using different library preparation protocols to rule out contamination.

Including the terminal cysteine and phenylalanine, the CDR3 comprises 13 residues. Kept here is only the CDR3 DNA, which spans 39 bases and is read in frame from base 1. V sheds 6 bases and J sheds 3 bases, leaving 9 bases between their ends. Points the paper makes about the study in general: Out-of-frame TCR alpha sequences shared between twins showed an excess of low generation-probability sequences compared with coincidental sharing between unrelated individuals. In monozygotic twins, out-of-frame TCR alpha sharing was systematically underestimated by recombination models, although the models agreed with sharing between unrelated individuals. A weaker excess of twin sharing was found in beta out-of-frame sequences because the signal-to-noise ratio was lowered by fewer shared sequences. Abundant cord blood beta clonotypes had fewer insertions, young adult naive repertoires showed a similar but weaker trend, and memory repertoires showed no such trend. Zero-insertion analyses could be partly confounded by invariant T cells such as MAIT and iNKT, although diverse VJ usage argued against such confounding for most clonotypes. Because the same donors could not be followed over many years, the conclusions relied on cross-sectional statistical analysis.

Preparation of the library involved 5' RACE. Reads for this sample came from an Illumina HiSeq 2000. Template switching added a universal primer binding site, and the final cDNA carried a unique molecular identifier that allowed TCR cDNA molecules to be counted accurately. Specific primers in the conserved constant-segment region were used to synthesize first-strand cDNA for TCR alpha and beta chains. To control for contamination, every cDNA library was double barcoded, receiving both a SMART-Mk sample barcode and Illumina barcodes. TruSeq adapter sequences along with Illumina sample barcodes were introduced in two successive PCR steps. TCR alpha and beta cDNA libraries were sequenced on the Illumina HiSeq platform with custom primers. The authors' analysis ran thus. Unique molecular identifiers were extracted from raw reads with MiGEC, and CDR3 positions were determined with MiXCR. For each individual, recombination models were inferred using an EM algorithm with the repgenHMM and IGoR tools. Shared clonotypes were analyzed with the tcR package in R, and sharing was normalized by the product of cloneset sizes. Out-of-frame nonproductive sequences were analyzed to study raw recombination free of thymic and clonal selection effects. Through fastp at Q25 and MiXCR, TCRdb rebuilt clones from the public reads, retaining in-frame beta chains. Under each unique CDR3 protein, matching rows form one entry showing the most common genes and DNA. The V and J calls, along with clone size, are taken from TCRdb and not from the paper's own processing. This sample holds under 900,000 distinct CDR3 sequences; 15% to 20% were observed only once. About an eighth of the sample is taken by the ten largest.

Every donor was a healthy Caucasian. The twin cohort comprised three pairs of female monozygotic twins, all aged roughly 18 to 30 years. RNA for TCR libraries was isolated from peripheral blood mononuclear cells. On this clonotype itself: Its antigen target is currently unknown. No much larger clone exists at a distance of one base, and base qualities are not known.

This sample also appeared in a second study, on T cells expressing NK-cell markers. According to the second study: In sorted CD3+CD56+NKG2C+, CD3+CD56+NKG2C- and CD3+CD56-NKG2C+ T-cell subsets from about 8 donors, TCR beta-chain repertoires were profiled. Among the eight sequenced donors, only one was HCMV-seronegative, while the other seven were HCMV-seropositive. To restrict sorting to alphabetaTCR-expressing T cells, an anti-gammadeltaTCR antibody was added in several experiments. For roughly 6 donors, the dominant CD3+CD56+NKG2C+ clonotypes were among the top 10 CD8+ clonotypes and accounted for about 1.0-8% of CD8+ T cells. Those dominant clonotypes were again the most abundant among CD3+CD56-NKG2C+ cells in a handful of donors, at roughly 28.3-65%. Whether the expanded NKG2C-expressing T cell clones were specific for HCMV antigens was left unclear. The study sequenced eight donors, all healthy volunteers chosen at random: three men and five women. A commercial ELISA kit detecting HCMV-specific IgG in serum was used to determine HCMV serostatus. For about six donors, unsorted PBMC were also used to sequence bulk peripheral blood T-cell repertoires. MIGEC was used to demultiplex reads and group reads by UMI, and MiTCR was used to assemble and quantify clonotypes. Only TCR cDNA sequences supported by at least two reads were kept to exclude erroneous sequences. The tcR package was used for downstream repertoire analysis, with clonotypes matched between fractions based on CDR3 nucleotide sequence plus V segment. VDJmatch was used to annotate antigen specificity against VDJdb, with one amino acid substitution in CDR3 allowed.

The sample consisted of PBMCs. The chain employs TRBV12-3 or TRBV12-4 and TRBJ2-1, with the D gene uncertain. This receptor was identified in a woman aged 18-35 years in good health. In nucleotides, the sequence is TGTGCCAGCAGAAAAACGTTCTACAATGAGCAGTTCTTC. Its product reads: CASRKTFYNEQFF.